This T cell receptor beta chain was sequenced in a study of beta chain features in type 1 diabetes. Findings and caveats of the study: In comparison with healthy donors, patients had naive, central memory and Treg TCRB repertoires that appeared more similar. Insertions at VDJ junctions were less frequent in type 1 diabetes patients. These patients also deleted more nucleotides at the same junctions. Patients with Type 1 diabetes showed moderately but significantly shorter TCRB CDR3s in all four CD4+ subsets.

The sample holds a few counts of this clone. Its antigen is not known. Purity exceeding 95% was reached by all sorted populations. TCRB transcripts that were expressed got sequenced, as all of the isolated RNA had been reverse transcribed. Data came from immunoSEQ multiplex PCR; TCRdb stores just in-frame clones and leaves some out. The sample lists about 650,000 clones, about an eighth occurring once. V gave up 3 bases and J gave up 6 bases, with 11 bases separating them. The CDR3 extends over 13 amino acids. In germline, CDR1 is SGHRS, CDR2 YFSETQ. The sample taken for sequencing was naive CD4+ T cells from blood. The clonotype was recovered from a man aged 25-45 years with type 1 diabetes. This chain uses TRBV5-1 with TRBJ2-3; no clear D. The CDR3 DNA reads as TGCGCCAGCAGCTGGTCACAAGCGGATACGCAGTATTTT. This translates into CASSWSQADTQYF.